In this sample, the clone carrying this T cell receptor beta chain turned up once. In contrast to the negatively isolated CD8+ and CD4+ T cells, TEMRA cells were FACS-enriched. Reverse transcription of roughly 0.5 to 1 ug RNA was performed with random hexamers. Coverage of TCR beta CDR3 amplification by immunoSEQ multiplex PCR extended to 54 Vbeta and 13 Jbeta. Using its own MiXCR run on the immunoSEQ multiplex PCR reads, TCRdb lists one record per CDR3 protein. The sample gives 150,000 to 200,000 distinct CDR3 sequences, around 94% of which show up once; 0.12% is in the top ten. The CDR3 covers 14 residues. V gave up 1 base and J gave up 2 bases; unmatched junction bases: 5. Per germline, CDR1 DFQATT and CDR2 SNEGSKA (reference sequence). The data derive from a study of CD8 T cells in Susac syndrome. Study-level background: When their blood was taken, patients with Susac syndrome were therapy-naive, taking corticosteroids, or taking intravenous immunoglobulin alone.

The sample comprised CD4+ T cells from PBMCs. The TCR was taken from a human donor with Susac syndrome. J is TRBJ2-7 and V is TRBV20-1, with 7 bases that match TRBD1. CDR3 nucleotides: TGCAGTGCTAGAGCGACAGGGTTGGCCTACGAGCAGTACTTC. It encodes CSARATGLAYEQYF.